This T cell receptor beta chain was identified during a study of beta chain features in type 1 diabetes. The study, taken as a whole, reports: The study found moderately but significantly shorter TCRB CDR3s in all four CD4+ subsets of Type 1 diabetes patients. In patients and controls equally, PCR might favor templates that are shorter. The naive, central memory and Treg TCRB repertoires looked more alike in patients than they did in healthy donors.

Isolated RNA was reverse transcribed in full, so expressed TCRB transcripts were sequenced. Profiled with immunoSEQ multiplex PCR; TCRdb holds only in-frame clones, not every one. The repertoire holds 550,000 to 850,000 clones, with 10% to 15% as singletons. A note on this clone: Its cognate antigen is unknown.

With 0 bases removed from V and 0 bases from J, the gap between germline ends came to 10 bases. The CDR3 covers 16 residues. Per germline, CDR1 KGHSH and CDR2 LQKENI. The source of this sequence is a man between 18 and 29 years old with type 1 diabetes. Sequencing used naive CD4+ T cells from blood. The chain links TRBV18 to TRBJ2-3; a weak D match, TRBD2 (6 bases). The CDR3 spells CASSPPGTASTDTQYF. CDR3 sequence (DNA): TGTGCCAGCTCACCACCGGGGACTGCGAGCACAGATACGCAGTATTTT.